The T cell receptor (beta chain) described here comes from a study of T cell responses to AZD1222 COVID-19 vaccine (dated by TCRdb to the early 2020s). As for the study more broadly: A total of approximately 240 trial participants underwent TCR sequencing, of whom approximately 210 received two doses of AZD1222 and about 26 received two doses of the MenACWY control vaccine. Trial participants were enrolled into age subgroups of 18-55, 56-69 and 70-plus years, which contained 148, 28 and 57 TCR-sequenced participants, respectively. General study outcomes and caveats: Participants were mostly white British and included more females than males, and it was suggested by the authors that clonal diversity may have been underestimated. The 56-69-year group was small, and its depth increase did not reach significance, likely because of low power. Nearly half of unique spike-specific TCRs reportedly recognized epitopes outside regions mutated in the B.1.351 and B.1.1.7 variants. No day 14 peak-response samples were available, so repertoires were characterized only after the peak T cell response. Conclusions about previously exposed vaccinees were limited because only six AZD1222 recipients were SARS-CoV-2 seropositive at baseline. A significant rise in spike-specific TCR breadth and depth was observed after two AZD1222 doses relative to day 0 and relative to MenACWY recipients. CD4 TCRs associated with the vaccine covered the entire spike protein, and the dominant responses were in regions 160-218 and 743-854.

The CDR3 regions of human TCRbeta chains were analyzed by immunosequencing. On the authors' methods: TCRs in the repertoires were matched against a reference library of SARS-CoV-2-specific TCRs that had been generated with the MIRA antigen-specificity platform. Breadth meant the fraction of unique TCRs that were SARS-CoV-2-associated, whereas depth meant the fraction of total T cells that were SARS-CoV-2-associated. Using the MIRA data, each spike-specific TCR was assigned both to the spike region to which the TCR was reactive and to a CD4 or CD8 class. Log10-transformed breadth and depth values were compared by one-way ANOVA with Sidak's multiple comparisons tests. Sourced from immuneACCESS, this table was stored by TCRdb with only in-frame sequences that have V and J called. A share of the clones is absent; for the studies checked, an unresolved V gene accounts for under half, and the remainder has no known explanation. That table supplies the V and J calls and clone size; D and trimming were determined from the DNA. This sample comprises 110,000 or so clones, roughly 90% of them detected only once. Jointly, the top ten make up roughly 7.1% of the sample.

Per the publication, the time point label means: about 28 days (+/-7) after the second vaccine dose. Because spike-specific TCR depth and breadth did not differ between the two schedules, AZD1222 recipients who got a second dose at roughly 4 weeks were pooled with those who got a second dose at roughly 12 weeks. Vaccinee samples came from UK trials COV001 and COV002, including a single-blind randomized controlled phase 2/3 trial of AZD1222 (ChAdOx1 nCoV-19) in healthy adults. Trial participant PBMC samples were collected at day 0 and day 28 after the second dose for TCRbeta chain sequencing. V is reduced by 3 bases and J by 7 bases, leaving a spacing of 21 bases between them. The CDR3, from cysteine to phenylalanine, totals 17 residues. Here the CDR3 DNA is all that survives: 51 bases in frame from base 1. CDR1 and CDR2 were assigned from the germline V gene as MGHDK and SYGVNS. Concerning this clone itself: Its antigen is still unknown. No clone much larger than this one lies a single base away; base qualities are absent.

The clonotype originates from an adult who received the AZD1222 COVID-19 vaccine. The rearrangement joined TRBV25-1 to TRBJ2-2; the D gene cannot be named for sure. The starting material was peripheral blood, obtained 28 days after the second AZD1222 dose. Here the CDR3 is given as CASSDFGFVGVVGELFF. The sequenced DNA is TGTGCCAGCAGTGACTTCGGGTTCGTTGGGGTAGTCGGGGAGCTGTTTTTT.